The 21 T cell receptor beta chains reported below all come from one sample, sequenced in a study of T cell responses to AZD1222 COVID-19 vaccine. TCRdb's copy holds only in-frame clones and misses some; the assay was immunoSEQ multiplex PCR. Of 130,000 to 150,000 clones in the sample, roughly nine tenths were seen once. The starting material was peripheral blood, obtained on day 0 of AZD1222 vaccination. These receptors came from an adult in good health.

The V call is TRBV28, the J call TRBJ1-2, with D possibly TRBD1 on 6 matching bases. Germline values: CDR1 MDHEN, CDR2 SYDVKM. The V gene lost 6 bases and the J gene lost 6 bases, with 17 bases spanning the gap. The CDR3 consists of 14 residues. As DNA, the CDR3 is TGTGCCAGCAGGACCCCGGGGGGCCTAGATGGCTACACCTTC. This translates into CASRTPGGLDGYTF.

The chain combines TRBV5-5 with TRBJ1-2; maybe TRBD1 (5 bases). In germline, CDR1 is SGHKS, CDR2 YYEKEE (reference sequence). The CDR3 totals 13 residues. Trimming took 2 bases from V and 3 from J, leaving 8 bases between them. The CDR3 DNA reads TGTGCCAGCAGCTTCCAGGGAGACTATGGCTACACCTTC. It encodes CASSFQGDYGYTF.

The rearrangement joins TRBV9 to TRBJ2-7; 8 bases are a match to TRBD1. This CDR3 is built from 15 residues. Trimming removed 0 bases from V and 3 bases from J; junction bases left unmatched: 5. Germline CDR1 and CDR2: SGDLS and YYNGEE. CDR3 sequence (DNA): TGTGCCAGCAGCGTAGCGGCAGGGGGCCTCTACGAGCAGTACTTC. The encoded protein is CASSVAAGGLYEQYF.

The chain recombines TRBV2 with TRBJ2-6; 8 bases fit TRBD1. The CDR3 extends over 16 amino acids. V trimming: 7 bases; J trimming: 3 bases; junction bases outside the gene matches: 8. Germline V gene data show CDR1 as SNHLY and CDR2 as FYNNEI. CDR3 sequence reads: CASNRGRGLGANVLTF. The CDR3 region has the DNA TGTGCCAGCAATCGAGGCAGGGGGCTTGGGGCCAACGTCCTGACTTTC.

The gene calls are TRBV9 and TRBJ1-6, with unresolved D. V lost 0 bases to trimming and J lost 5 bases, with 12 bases between them. The CDR3 spans 16 residues. Per the germline V gene, CDR1 is SGDLS and CDR2 is YYNGEE. The CDR3: CASSVVAEPNNSPLHF. CDR3 coding DNA: TGTGCCAGCAGCGTAGTGGCAGAGCCCAATAATTCACCCCTCCACTTT.

This clone was counted a single time. The rearrangement links TRBV11-3 to TRBJ1-1; 9 nucleotides match TRBD1. The CDR3 is 14 residues long. Germline V CDR1 and CDR2: SGHNT, YENEEA. V was clipped by 6 bases and J by 1 base; unmatched bases: 3. The DNA of the CDR3 is TGTGCCAGCAGTCGACAGGGGGAGAACACTGAAGCTTTCTTT. This encodes CASSRQGENTEAFF.

The genes are TRBV7-8 and TRBJ2-1; 9 bases are a match to TRBD2. Germline values: CDR1 SGHVS, CDR2 FQNEAQ. J gave up 2 bases and V 0 bases, and 2 bases lay outside the gene matches. There are 16 residues in the CDR3. DNA of the CDR3: TGTGCCAGCAGCTTAGCAGGCGGGGGGGCCTACAATGAGCAGTTCTTC. Translating it yields CASSLAGGGAYNEQFF.

J is TRBJ1-5 and V is TRBV9; D is possibly TRBD1 (5 bases). The CDR3 runs 15 residues. Germline V CDR1 and CDR2: SGDLS, YYNGEE. V was cut by 0 bases and J by 3 bases, with 10 bases left in between. CDR3 DNA sequence: TGTGCCAGCAGCGTAGAATCAGGGTTCAATCAGCCCCAGCATTTT. Residues: CASSVESGFNQPQHF.

The chain carries TRBV6-2 or TRBV6-3 and TRBJ2-2; D possibly corresponds to TRBD1 (6 bases). The germline CDR1 and CDR2 sequences are MNHEY and SVGEGT. Trimming shortened V by 5 bases and J by 6 bases, and 10 bases separated the two germline ends. The CDR3 is 13 residues long. The CDR3 loop reads CASSPQGPGELFF. CDR3 DNA sequence: TGTGCCAGCAGTCCCCAGGGGCCCGGGGAGCTGTTTTTT.

The chain recombines TRBV7-3 with TRBJ2-7, with D possibly TRBD2 on 5 matching bases. Germline V lookup: CDR1 SGHTA, CDR2 FQGTGA. The CDR3 is 15 amino acids. Trimming left V 5 bases short and J 7 bases short, with 21 bases between. The CDR3 region has the DNA TGTGCCAGCAGCATAGGTGGACTGGCCTCTGGGGAGCAGTACTTC. It translates to CASSIGGLASGEQYF.

The chain joins TRBV7-2 to TRBJ1-1, with 7 bases matching TRBD1. The CDR3 is 14 residues long. Per germline, CDR1 SGHTA and CDR2 FQGNSA. V shed 5 bases and J 4 bases; nucleotides not matched to a gene: 7. CDR3 amino acids: CASSTPTGSTEAFF. Written as DNA, the CDR3 is TGTGCCAGCAGCACGCCGACAGGGAGCACTGAAGCTTTCTTT.

This chain links TRBV6-5 with TRBJ1-1, with a weak D call TRBD1 (6 bases). The V and J ends lost 5 bases and 8 bases respectively, with 12 bases between them. Germline V gene data show CDR1 as MNHEY and CDR2 as SVGAGI. The CDR3 spans 12 residues. The DNA of the CDR3 is TGTGCCAGCAGTAGGGGGACGGCAGAAGCTTTCTTT. This translates into CASSRGTAEAFF.

This chain connects TRBV4-1 to TRBJ1-5; 7 nucleotides match TRBD1. Per the germline V gene, CDR1 is MGHRA and CDR2 is YSYEKL. The CDR3 spans 14 residues. After removal of 0 bases from V and 7 bases from J, the junction contained 3 bases not matched to a gene. As DNA, the CDR3 is TGCGCCAGCAGCCAAGACAGGGGGACACAGCCCCAGCATTTT. This encodes CASSQDRGTQPQHF.

The genes are TRBV12-3 or TRBV12-4 and TRBJ2-7; D ambiguous. Trimming stripped 0 bases from V and 6 bases from J, with 3 bases between. CDR3 length equals 11 residues. CDR3 nucleotides: TGTGCCAGCAGTTTAGCCCGCGAGCAGTACTTC. Translated: CASSLAREQYF.

The chain employs TRBV19 and TRBJ1-3; D is possibly TRBD1 (6 bases). Looked up from germline, CDR1 is LNHDA and CDR2 is SQIVND (reference sequence). V gave up 2 bases and J gave up 4 bases, with 9 bases separating them. The CDR3 extends over 14 amino acids. The CDR3 DNA reads TGTGCCAGTAGTATATACAGGGCGGGAAACACCATATATTTT. Translated, it gives CASSIYRAGNTIYF.

The chain is built from TRBV2 and TRBJ2-3; D is ambiguous. Trimming took off 3 bases at V and 2 bases at J, with 12 bases between the two ends. CDR1 SNHLY and CDR2 FYNNEI come from the germline V gene. The CDR3 covers 15 residues. CDR3 in DNA: TGTGCCAGCAGTGAGGGTATTTCGGTCACAGATACGCAGTATTTT. Its protein product is CASSEGISVTDTQYF.

V is TRBV4-3 and J is TRBJ2-1, with 10 bases matching TRBD2. The trim removed 0 bases at V and 6 bases at J, leaving 8 bases unmatched. The CDR3 consists of 17 residues. The germline CDR1 and CDR2 sequences are LGHNA and YSLEER. The DNA of the CDR3 is TGCGCCAGCAGCCAAGAAGCCCGACTAGCGGGCCGCAATGAGCAGTTCTTC. It is translated as CASSQEARLAGRNEQFF.

CDR3 sequence: CASSPLGLGTDSPLHF. The CDR3 DNA sequence: TGTGCCAGCAGTCCCCTGGGCCTGGGTACAGATTCACCCCTCCACTTT. The chain is built from TRBV27 and TRBJ1-6, with D hard to call. This CDR3 spans 16 amino acids. V lost 5 bases, J lost 8 bases, and 19 bases lay in between. Germline V gene data show CDR1 as MNHEY and CDR2 as SMNVEV (reference sequence).

The J gene is TRBJ2-5, the V gene TRBV7-3; possibly TRBD1 for D (6 bases). V lost 2 bases and J 5 bases, leaving 9 bases between the germline ends. CDR1 is SGHTA and CDR2 is FQGTGA in the germline V gene. The CDR3 length is 13 residues. DNA of the CDR3: TGTGCCAGCAGCTTATATCAGGGGGAGACCCAGTACTTC. The encoded protein is CASSLYQGETQYF. Combining the CDR3 with reference TRBV7-3 and TRBJ2-5 gives the whole variable domain GAGVSQTPSNKVTEKGKYVELRCDPISGHTALYWYRQSLGQGPEFLIYFQGTGAADDSGLPNDRFFAVRPEGSVSTLKIQRTERGDSAVYLCASSLYQGETQYFGPGTRLLVL.

This chain uses TRBV27 with TRBJ2-1, with TRBD1 identical over 9 bases. V lost 3 bases to trimming and J lost 5 bases; unmatched junction nucleotides: 11. Germline loops: CDR1 MNHEY, CDR2 SMNVEV (reference sequence). CDR3 size: 17 residues. Here the CDR3 DNA reads TGTGCCAGCAGTTTTCACAGGGGGCGCGGGGTGGACAATGAGCAGTTCTTC. Translating gives CASSFHRGRGVDNEQFF.

The chain is built from TRBV28 and TRBJ2-7; D gene ambiguous. Germline loops: CDR1 MDHEN, CDR2 SYDVKM. The CDR3 spans 14 residues. V was cut by 4 bases and J by 2 bases, with 12 bases left in between. As DNA, the CDR3 is TGTGCCAGCAGTTACCTTGGAATGGCCTACGAGCAGTACTTC. Translation: CASSYLGMAYEQYF. Filled out from reference TRBV28 and TRBJ2-7, the complete variable domain reads DVKVTQSSRYLVKRTGEKVFLECVQDMDHENMFWYRQDPGLGLRLIYFSYDVKMKEKGDIPEGYSVSREKKERFSLILESASTNQTSMYLCASSYLGMAYEQYFGPGTRLTVT.